This T cell receptor beta chain was captured in a study of T cell changes during pregnancy in multiple sclerosis. The table came from immunoSEQ multiplex PCR; TCRdb's copy has only in-frame clones and leaves some out. The sample has around 60,000 clones; approximately 94% are singletons. Trimming took off 6 bases at V and 8 bases at J, with 10 bases between the two ends. The length of the CDR3 is 11 residues. Per germline, CDR1 MNHEY and CDR2 SVGAGI. The origin of this receptor is a female donor with multiple sclerosis, enrolled in a pregnancy study. The rearrangement joins TRBV6-5 to TRBJ1-1; the D is unclear. Sequenced here: CD8+ T cells from peripheral blood mononuclear cells, sampled in the third trimester of pregnancy. In nucleotides, the CDR3 is TGTGCCAGCAGAACGAGGGAAGAAGCTTTCTTT. It specifies CASRTREEAFF.